Included here is one T cell receptor (beta chain) sequence, with context. The antigen is unknown. Generated by immunoSEQ multiplex PCR, the TCRdb table keeps only in-frame clones and is missing some. This sample has under 35,000 clones, with approximately 95% found just once. The data were obtained in a study of T cells in tuberculosis. Findings and limits, study-wide: Classification accuracy was over 85% (AUROC 0.7 to 0.9) with the GMM-specific repertoire.

The CDR3 sequence is 12 residues long. CDR1 is SGDLS, CDR2 YYNGEE, per germline. V lost 3 bases to trimming and J lost 7 bases, with 8 bases between them. Source material: PBMCs. The chain has TRBV9 and TRBJ2-1; D is ambiguous. The clonotype originates from a donor between 10 and 35 years old with latent tuberculosis or without tuberculosis infection. CDR3 residues: CASSAGPNEQFF. For the CDR3, the DNA is TGTGCCAGCAGCGCAGGTCCTAATGAGCAGTTCTTC.